One sample yielded the 8 T cell receptor beta chains listed below, sequenced in a study of regulatory dendritic cells for organ transplantation. No antigens are known for them. Only in-frame clones appear in the TCRdb table, and some are missing; sequencing was by immunoSEQ multiplex PCR. The sample records 20,000 or so clones, 85% being singletons. CFSE-labeled sorted T cells met regulatory or mature dendritic cells for more than four days. What was sequenced was naive CD4+ T cells from blood cultured with dendritic cells. Sample subset: CD45RA+ naive T cells. Source of these receptors: a human donor in good health.

This clone was detected once. The chain recombines TRBV21-1 with TRBJ1-1; the table's D call of TRBD1 was not tested on the DNA. TRBV21-1 is shown as a pseudogene. This CDR3 contains 18 residues. Here the CDR3 DNA reads TGTGCCAGCAGCAAACAAGGAACAGGGGGCGCAAGGAACACTGAAGCTTTCTTT. Its translation: CASSKQGTGGARNTEAFF.

The chain joins TRBV30 to TRBJ1-1; maybe TRBD1 (5 bases). The germline V gene encodes CDR1 GTSNPN and CDR2 SVGIG (reference sequence). Trimming removed 3 bases at V and 3 bases at J, with 11 bases between. This CDR3 is built from 13 residues. The DNA for the CDR3 is TGTGCCTGGAGCTGGCAGGGAGACACTGAAGCTTTCTTT. This gives the protein CAWSWQGDTEAFF.

V usage is TRBV6-9 and J usage is TRBJ2-1; the D is unclear. Germline V gene data show CDR1 as MNHGY and CDR2 as SVAAGI. Trimming took off 3 bases at V and 10 bases at J, with 13 bases between the two ends. The CDR3 runs 13 residues. The CDR3 reads CASSYVRIREQFF. The DNA for the CDR3 is TGTGCCAGCAGTTACGTACGGATTCGAGAGCAGTTCTTC.

The genes are TRBV19 and TRBJ2-4, with D perhaps TRBD1 (6 bases). CDR3 length equals 13 residues. Per the germline V gene, CDR1 is LNHDA and CDR2 is SQIVND (reference sequence). Trimming shortened V by 6 bases and J by 6 bases, and 12 bases separated the two germline ends. The CDR3 region is CASRPQGSNIQYF. The CDR3 DNA reads as TGTGCCAGTAGACCTCAGGGGTCAAACATTCAGTACTTC. Complete variable domain (other parts from reference TRBV19 and TRBJ2-4): DGGITQSPKYLFRKEGQNVTLSCEQNLNHDAMYWYRQDPGQGLRLIYYSQIVNDFQKGDIAEGYSVSREKKESFPLTVTSAQKNPTAFYLCASRPQGSNIQYFGAGTRLSVL.

This rearrangement joins TRBV28 to TRBJ2-7, with D tentatively TRBD1 (6 bases). The CDR3 covers 14 residues. V shed 5 bases and J shed 8 bases, with 19 bases lying between them. Germline CDR1 and CDR2: MDHEN and SYDVKM. CDR3 DNA sequence: TGTGCCAGCAGTCCCTCCGACAGGCCCGGGAAGCAGTACTTC. Translating gives CASSPSDRPGKQYF.

This sequence joins TRBV7-9 and TRBJ1-2; no reliable D call. CDR1 SEHNR and CDR2 FQNEAQ come from the germline V gene (reference sequence). The V and J ends lost 4 bases and 10 bases respectively, with 10 bases between them. The CDR3 loop spans 11 amino acids. Here the CDR3 DNA reads TGTGCCAGCAGCTCGCCTAGTCCCTACACCTTC. It is translated as CASSSPSPYTF.

This chain's CDR3 is CASSVDVTYGYTF. The CDR3 nucleotides are TGTGCCAGCAGCGTAGATGTAACCTATGGCTACACCTTC. The chain has TRBV9 and TRBJ1-2; D remains ambiguous. Looked up from germline, CDR1 is SGDLS and CDR2 is YYNGEE. V lost 0 bases and J lost 4, with 7 bases in between. CDR3 length: 13 amino acids. Combining the CDR3 with reference TRBV9 and TRBJ1-2 gives the whole variable domain DSGVTQTPKHLITATGQRVTLRCSPRSGDLSVYWYQQSLDQGLQFLIQYYNGEERAKGNILERFSAQQFPDLHSELNLSSLELGDSALYFCASSVDVTYGYTFGSGTRLTVV.

The chain has TRBV6-5 and TRBJ1-1, with D uncertain. CDR1 and CDR2 from the germline V gene are MNHEY and SVGAGI. Trimming shortened V by 0 bases and J by 0 bases, and 2 bases separated the two germline ends. The CDR3 has 13 residues. The CDR3: CASSYSMNTEAFF. The CDR3 nucleotides read TGTGCCAGCAGTTACTCGATGAACACTGAAGCTTTCTTT.